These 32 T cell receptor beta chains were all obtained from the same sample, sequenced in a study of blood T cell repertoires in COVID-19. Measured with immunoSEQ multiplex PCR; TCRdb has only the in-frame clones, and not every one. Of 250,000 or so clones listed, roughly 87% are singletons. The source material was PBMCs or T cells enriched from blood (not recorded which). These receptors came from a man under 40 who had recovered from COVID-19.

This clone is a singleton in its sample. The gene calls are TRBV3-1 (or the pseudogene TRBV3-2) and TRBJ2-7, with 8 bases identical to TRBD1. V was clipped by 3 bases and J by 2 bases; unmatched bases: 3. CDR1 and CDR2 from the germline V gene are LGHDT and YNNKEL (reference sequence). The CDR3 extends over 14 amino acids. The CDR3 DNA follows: TGTGCCAGCAGCCAGTGGGACAGGACCTACGAGCAGTACTTC. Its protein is CASSQWDRTYEQYF.

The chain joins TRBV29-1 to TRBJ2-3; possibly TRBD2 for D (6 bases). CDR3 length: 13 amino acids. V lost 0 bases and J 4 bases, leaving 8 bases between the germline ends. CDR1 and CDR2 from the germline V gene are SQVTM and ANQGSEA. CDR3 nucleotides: TGCAGCGTTGAAGACGGGAGTTCAGATACGCAGTATTTT. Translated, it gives CSVEDGSSDTQYF.

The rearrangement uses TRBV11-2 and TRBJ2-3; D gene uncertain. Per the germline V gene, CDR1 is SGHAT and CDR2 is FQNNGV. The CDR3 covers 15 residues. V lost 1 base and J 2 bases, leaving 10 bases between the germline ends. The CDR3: CASSLVASLTDTQYF. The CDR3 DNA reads TGTGCCAGCAGCTTAGTGGCCAGTCTCACAGATACGCAGTATTTT.

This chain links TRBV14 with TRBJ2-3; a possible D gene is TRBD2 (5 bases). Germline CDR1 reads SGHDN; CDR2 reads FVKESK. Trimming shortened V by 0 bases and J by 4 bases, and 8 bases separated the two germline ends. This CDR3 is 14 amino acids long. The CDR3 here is CASSQDRDSDTQYF. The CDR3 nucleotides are TGTGCCAGCAGCCAAGATCGGGATTCAGATACGCAGTATTTT.

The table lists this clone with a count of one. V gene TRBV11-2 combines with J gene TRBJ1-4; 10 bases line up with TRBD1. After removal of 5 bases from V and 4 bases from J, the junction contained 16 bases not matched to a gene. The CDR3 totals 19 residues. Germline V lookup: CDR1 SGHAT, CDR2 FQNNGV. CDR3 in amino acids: CASSQTDQRQGAHNEKLFF. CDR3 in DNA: TGTGCCAGCAGCCAAACCGACCAAAGACAGGGGGCCCATAATGAAAAACTGTTTTTT.

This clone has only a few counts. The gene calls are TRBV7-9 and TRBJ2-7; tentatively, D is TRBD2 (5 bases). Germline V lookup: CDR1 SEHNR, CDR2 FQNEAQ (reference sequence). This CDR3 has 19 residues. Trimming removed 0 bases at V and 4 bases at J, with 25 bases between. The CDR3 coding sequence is TGTGCCAGCAGCTTAGCGGGGTCCGATTCCGGAGGACTGCGTTACGAGCAGTACTTC. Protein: CASSLAGSDSGGLRYEQYF.

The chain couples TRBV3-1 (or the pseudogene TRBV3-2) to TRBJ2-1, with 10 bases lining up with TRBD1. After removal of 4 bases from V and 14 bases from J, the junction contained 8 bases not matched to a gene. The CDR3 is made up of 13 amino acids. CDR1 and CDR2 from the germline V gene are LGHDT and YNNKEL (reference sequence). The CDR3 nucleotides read TGTGCCAGCAGCCTGAAAGGAGGGACAGGGGAGTTCTTC. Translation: CASSLKGGTGEFF.

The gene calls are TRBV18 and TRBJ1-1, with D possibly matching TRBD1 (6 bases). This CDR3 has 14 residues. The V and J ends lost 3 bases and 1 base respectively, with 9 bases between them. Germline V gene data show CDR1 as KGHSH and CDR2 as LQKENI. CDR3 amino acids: CASSPSGENTEAFF. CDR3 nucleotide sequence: TGTGCCAGCTCACCTTCAGGGGAGAACACTGAAGCTTTCTTT.

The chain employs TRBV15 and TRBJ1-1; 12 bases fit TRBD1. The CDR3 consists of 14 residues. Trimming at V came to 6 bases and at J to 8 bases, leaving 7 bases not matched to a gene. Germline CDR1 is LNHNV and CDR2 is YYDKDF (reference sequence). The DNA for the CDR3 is TGTGCCACCAGTAGGGACAGGGGGCGTCCAGAAGCTTTCTTT. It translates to CATSRDRGRPEAFF.

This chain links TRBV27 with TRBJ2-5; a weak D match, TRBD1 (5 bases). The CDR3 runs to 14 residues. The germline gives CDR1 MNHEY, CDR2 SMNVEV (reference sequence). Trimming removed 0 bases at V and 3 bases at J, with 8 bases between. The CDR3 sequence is CASSLSTVEETQYF. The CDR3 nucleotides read TGTGCCAGCAGTTTATCGACAGTGGAAGAGACCCAGTACTTC.

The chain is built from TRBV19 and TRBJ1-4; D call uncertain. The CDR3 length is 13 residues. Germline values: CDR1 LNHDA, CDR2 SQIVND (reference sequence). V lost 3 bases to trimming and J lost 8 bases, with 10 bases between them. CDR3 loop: CASSIIEWEKLFF. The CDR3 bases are TGTGCCAGTAGTATTATTGAGTGGGAAAAACTGTTTTTT.

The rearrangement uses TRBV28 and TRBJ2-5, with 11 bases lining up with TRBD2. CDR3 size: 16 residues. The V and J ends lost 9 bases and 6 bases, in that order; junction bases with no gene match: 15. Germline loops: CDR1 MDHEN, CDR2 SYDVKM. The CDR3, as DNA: TGTGCCAGTAGACCAGAACTAGCGGGAGTCGGTAAGACCCAGTACTTC. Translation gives CASRPELAGVGKTQYF.

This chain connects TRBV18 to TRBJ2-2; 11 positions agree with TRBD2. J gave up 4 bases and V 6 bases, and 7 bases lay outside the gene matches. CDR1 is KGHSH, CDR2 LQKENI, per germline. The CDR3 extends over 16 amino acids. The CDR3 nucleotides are TGTGCCAGCTCGCATACTAGCGGGAGTCCCACCGGGGAGCTGTTTTTT. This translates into CASSHTSGSPTGELFF. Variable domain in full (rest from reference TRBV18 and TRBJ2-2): NAGVMQNPRHLVRRRGQEARLRCSPMKGHSHVYWYRQLPEEGLKFMVYLQKENIIDESGMPKERFSAEFPKEGPSILRIQQVVRGDSAAYFCASSHTSGSPTGELFFGEGSRLTVL.

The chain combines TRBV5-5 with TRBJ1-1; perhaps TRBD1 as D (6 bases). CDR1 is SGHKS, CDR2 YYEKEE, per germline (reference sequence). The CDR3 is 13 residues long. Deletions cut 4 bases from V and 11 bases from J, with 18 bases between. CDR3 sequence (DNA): TGTGCCAGCAGCGAACCACAGGGACCTAGGGCTTTCTTT. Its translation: CASSEPQGPRAFF. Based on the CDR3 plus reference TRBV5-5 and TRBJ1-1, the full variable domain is DAGVTQSPTHLIKTRGQQVTLRCSPISGHKSVSWYQQVLGQGPQFIFQYYEKEERGRGNFPDRFSARQFPNYSSELNVNALLLGDSALYLCASSEPQGPRAFFGQGTRLTVV.

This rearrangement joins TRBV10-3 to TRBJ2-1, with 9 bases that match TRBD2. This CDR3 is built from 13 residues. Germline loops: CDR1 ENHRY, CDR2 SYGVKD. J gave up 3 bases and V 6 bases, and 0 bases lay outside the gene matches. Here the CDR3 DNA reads TGTGCCATCAGGACTAGCGGCTACAATGAGCAGTTCTTC. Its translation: CAIRTSGYNEQFF.

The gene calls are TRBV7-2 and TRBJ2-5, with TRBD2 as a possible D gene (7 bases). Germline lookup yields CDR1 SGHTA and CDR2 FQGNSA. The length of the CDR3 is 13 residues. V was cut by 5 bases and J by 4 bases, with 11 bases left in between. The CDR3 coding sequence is TGTGCCAGCAGCGGGGGGGCCTTAGAGACCCAGTACTTC. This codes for CASSGGALETQYF.

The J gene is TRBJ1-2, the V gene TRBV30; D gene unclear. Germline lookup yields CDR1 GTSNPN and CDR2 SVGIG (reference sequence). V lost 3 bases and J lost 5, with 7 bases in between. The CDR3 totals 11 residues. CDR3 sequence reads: CAWREAYGYTF. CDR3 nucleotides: TGTGCCTGGAGGGAAGCGTATGGCTACACCTTC.

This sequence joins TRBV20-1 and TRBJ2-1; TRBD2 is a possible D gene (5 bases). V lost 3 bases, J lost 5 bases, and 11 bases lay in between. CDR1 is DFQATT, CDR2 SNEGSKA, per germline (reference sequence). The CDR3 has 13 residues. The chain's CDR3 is CSASSGINNEQFF. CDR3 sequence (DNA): TGCAGTGCTAGTTCGGGGATAAACAATGAGCAGTTCTTC.

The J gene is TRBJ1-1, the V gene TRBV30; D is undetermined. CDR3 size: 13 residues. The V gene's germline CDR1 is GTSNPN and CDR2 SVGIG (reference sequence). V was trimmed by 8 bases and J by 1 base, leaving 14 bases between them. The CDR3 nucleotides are TGTGCCCGAGCCAGCCAGGCGAACACTGAAGCTTTCTTT. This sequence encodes CARASQANTEAFF. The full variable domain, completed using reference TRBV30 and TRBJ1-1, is SQTIHQWPATLVQPVGSPLSLECTVEGTSNPNLYWYRQAAGRGLQLLFYSVGIGQISSEVPQNLSASRPQDRQFILSSKKLLLSDSGFYLCARASQANTEAFFGQGTRLTVV.

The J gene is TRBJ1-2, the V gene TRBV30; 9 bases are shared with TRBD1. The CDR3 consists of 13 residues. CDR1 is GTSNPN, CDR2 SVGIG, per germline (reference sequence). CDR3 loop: CALDSPTGGGYTF. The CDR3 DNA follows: TGTGCTTTGGACTCCCCGACAGGGGGAGGCTACACCTTC.

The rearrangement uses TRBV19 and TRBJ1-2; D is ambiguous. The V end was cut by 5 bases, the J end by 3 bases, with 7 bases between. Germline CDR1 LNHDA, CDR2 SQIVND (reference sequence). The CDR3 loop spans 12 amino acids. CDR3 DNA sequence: TGTGCCAGTAGTCCGAGTGACTATGGCTACACCTTC. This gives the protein CASSPSDYGYTF. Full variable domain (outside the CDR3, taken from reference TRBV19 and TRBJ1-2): DGGITQSPKYLFRKEGQNVTLSCEQNLNHDAMYWYRQDPGQGLRLIYYSQIVNDFQKGDIAEGYSVSREKKESFPLTVTSAQKNPTAFYLCASSPSDYGYTFGSGTRLTVV.

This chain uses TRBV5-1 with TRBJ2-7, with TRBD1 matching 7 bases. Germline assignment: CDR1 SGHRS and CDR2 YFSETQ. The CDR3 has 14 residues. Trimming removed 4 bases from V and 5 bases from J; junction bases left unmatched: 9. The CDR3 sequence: CASSRTGPPHEQYF. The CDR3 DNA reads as TGCGCCAGCAGCCGGACAGGACCCCCGCACGAGCAGTACTTC.

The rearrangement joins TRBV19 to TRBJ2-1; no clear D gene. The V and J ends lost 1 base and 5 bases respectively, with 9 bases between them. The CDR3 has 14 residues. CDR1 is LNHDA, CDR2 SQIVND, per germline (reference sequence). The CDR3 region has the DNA TGTGCCAGTAGTATAGTAAGCTCTGACAATGAGCAGTTCTTC. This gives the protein CASSIVSSDNEQFF.

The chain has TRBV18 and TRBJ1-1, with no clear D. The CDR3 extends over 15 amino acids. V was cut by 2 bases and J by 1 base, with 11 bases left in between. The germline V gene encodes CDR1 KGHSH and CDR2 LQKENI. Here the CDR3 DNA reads TGTGCCAGCTCACCAGAGTTGCGAGGGAACACTGAAGCTTTCTTT. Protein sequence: CASSPELRGNTEAFF.

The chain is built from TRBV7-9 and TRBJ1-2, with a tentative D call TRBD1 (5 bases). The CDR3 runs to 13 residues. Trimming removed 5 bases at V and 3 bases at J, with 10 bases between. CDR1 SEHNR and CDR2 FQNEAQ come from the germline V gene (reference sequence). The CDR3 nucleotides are TGTGCCAGCAGCGCGTGGGGCGACTATGGCTACACCTTC. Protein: CASSAWGDYGYTF.

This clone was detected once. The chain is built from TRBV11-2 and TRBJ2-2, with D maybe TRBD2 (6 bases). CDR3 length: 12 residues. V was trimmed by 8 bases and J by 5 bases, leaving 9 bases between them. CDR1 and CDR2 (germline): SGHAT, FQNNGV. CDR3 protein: CASFGGTGELFF. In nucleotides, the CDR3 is TGTGCCAGCTTCGGGGGTACCGGGGAGCTGTTTTTT.

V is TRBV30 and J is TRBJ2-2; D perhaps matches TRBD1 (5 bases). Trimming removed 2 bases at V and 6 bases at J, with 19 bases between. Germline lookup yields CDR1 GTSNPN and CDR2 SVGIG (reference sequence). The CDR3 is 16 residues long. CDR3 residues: CAWSTPSLRASGELFF. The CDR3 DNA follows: TGTGCCTGGAGTACCCCCTCGCTCAGGGCGTCCGGGGAGCTGTTTTTT.

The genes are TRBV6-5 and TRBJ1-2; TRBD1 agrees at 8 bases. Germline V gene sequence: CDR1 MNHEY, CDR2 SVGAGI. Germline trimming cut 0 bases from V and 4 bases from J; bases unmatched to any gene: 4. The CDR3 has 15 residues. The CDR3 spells CASSYSQGVGYGYTF. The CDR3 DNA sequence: TGTGCCAGCAGTTACTCACAGGGGGTAGGCTATGGCTACACCTTC.

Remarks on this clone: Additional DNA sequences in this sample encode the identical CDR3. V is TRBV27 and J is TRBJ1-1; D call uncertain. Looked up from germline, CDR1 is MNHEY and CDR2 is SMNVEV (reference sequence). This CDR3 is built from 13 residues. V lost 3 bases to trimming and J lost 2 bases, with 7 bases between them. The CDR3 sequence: CASSFRGNTEAFF. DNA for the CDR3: TGTGCCAGCAGTTTTCGGGGAAACACTGAAGCTTTCTTT.

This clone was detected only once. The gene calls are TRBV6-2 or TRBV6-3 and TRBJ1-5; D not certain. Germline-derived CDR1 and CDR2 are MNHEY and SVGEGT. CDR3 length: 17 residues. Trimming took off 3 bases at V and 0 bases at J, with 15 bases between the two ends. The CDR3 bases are TGTGCCAGCAGTTATAGCCTTTCGGTTTATAGCAATCAGCCCCAGCATTTT. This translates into CASSYSLSVYSNQPQHF.

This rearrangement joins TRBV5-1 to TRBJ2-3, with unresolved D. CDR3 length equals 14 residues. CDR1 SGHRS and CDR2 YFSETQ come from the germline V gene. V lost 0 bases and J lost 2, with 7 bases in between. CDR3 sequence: CASSLGQYTDTQYF. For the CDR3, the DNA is TGCGCCAGCAGCTTGGGTCAGTACACAGATACGCAGTATTTT.

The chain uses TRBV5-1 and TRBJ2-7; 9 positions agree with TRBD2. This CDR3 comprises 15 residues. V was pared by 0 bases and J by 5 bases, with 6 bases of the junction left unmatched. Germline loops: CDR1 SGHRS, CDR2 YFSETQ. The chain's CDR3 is CASSLGGTSINEQYF. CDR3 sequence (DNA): TGCGCCAGCAGCTTGGGCGGGACTAGCATCAACGAGCAGTACTTC.